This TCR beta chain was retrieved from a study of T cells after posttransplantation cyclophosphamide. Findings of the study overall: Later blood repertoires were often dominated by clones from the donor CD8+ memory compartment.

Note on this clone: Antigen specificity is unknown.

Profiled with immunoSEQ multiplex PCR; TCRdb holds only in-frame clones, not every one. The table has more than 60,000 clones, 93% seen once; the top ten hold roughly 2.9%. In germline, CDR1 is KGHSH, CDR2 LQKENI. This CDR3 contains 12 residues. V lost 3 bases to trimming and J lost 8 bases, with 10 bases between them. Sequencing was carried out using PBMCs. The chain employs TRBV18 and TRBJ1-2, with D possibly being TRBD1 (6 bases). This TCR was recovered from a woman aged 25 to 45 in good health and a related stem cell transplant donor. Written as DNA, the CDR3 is TGTGCCAGCTCACCCCCGACAGGAGGCTACACCTTC. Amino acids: CASSPPTGGYTF.